A selection of T cell receptor beta chains follows, all from one sample in a study of blood T cell repertoires in COVID-19. The assay was immunoSEQ multiplex PCR, and TCRdb's table has in-frame clones only and misses some. In the table there are more than 200,000 clones, roughly nine tenths of which are singletons. The sequenced sample consisted of peripheral blood. The origin of the receptors is a woman aged 45-65 years with acute or convalescent COVID-19. Each CDR3 is given with its conserved first and last residue. A D gene is named only where the DNA matches it firmly. Size is omitted from some rows. Given values are once, few, many or a class for expanded clones.

v_gene	abundance	j_gene	d_gene	CDR3nt	CDR3aa
TRBV19	NA	TRBJ2-3	NA	TGTGCCAGTAGTACTGTAGTTTCGGGTACGCAGTATTTT	CASSTVVSGTQYF
TRBV7-2	NA	TRBJ2-5	TRBD2	TGTGCCAGCAGCCCCGGACTAGCGGGAGAGACCCAGTACTTC	CASSPGLAGETQYF
TRBV6-4	NA	TRBJ2-3	NA	TGTGCCAGCAGTGACTACGGAGCGTCCACAGATACGCAGTATTTT	CASSDYGASTDTQYF
TRBV29-1	NA	TRBJ1-4	TRBD1	TGCAGCGCTTTACAGGGGGCGTCGGTAAAACTGTTTTTT	CSALQGASVKLFF
TRBV12-3/TRBV12-4	NA	TRBJ2-7	TRBD2	TGTGCCAGCAGCTGGGACTACATGTACGAGCAGTACTTC	CASSWDYMYEQYF
TRBV7-9	NA	TRBJ2-3	TRBD2	TGTGCCAGCAGCCCCCCCGGGCTAGCGGGCACAGATACGCAGTATTTT	CASSPPGLAGTDTQYF
TRBV12-3/TRBV12-4	NA	TRBJ1-2	NA	TGTGCCAGCAGTTTATTTCAGGACTATGGCTACACCTTC	CASSLFQDYGYTF
TRBV6-1	NA	TRBJ2-7	TRBD1	TGTGCCAGCAGTGACCAACAAGGACAGGGCAGGGAGCAGTACTTC	CASSDQQGQGREQYF
TRBV11-2	NA	TRBJ2-3	NA	TGTGCCAGCAGCCCAGTTTTGGCCAGCGGGCAAAACACAGATACGCAGTATTTT	CASSPVLASGQNTDTQYF
TRBV7-2	NA	TRBJ1-5	NA	TGTGCCAGCAGCTTAGATAGTTATCAGCCCCAGCATTTT	CASSLDSYQPQHF
TRBV2	NA	TRBJ2-1	NA	TGTGCCAGCAATCCTAGGGGGTTGGCTGAGCAGTTCTTC	CASNPRGLAEQFF
TRBV7-2	few	TRBJ1-1	NA	TGTGCCAGCAGCAACAGGGAGATGAACACTGAAGCTTTCTTT	CASSNREMNTEAFF
TRBV5-1	NA	TRBJ2-5	NA	TGCGCCAGCAGTATGAGGGAACGGGAGACCCAGTACTTC	CASSMRERETQYF
TRBV6-2/TRBV6-3	NA	TRBJ2-1	NA	TGTGCCAGCAGCTCTAGCCCCAATGAGCAGTTCTTC	CASSSSPNEQFF
TRBV6-2/TRBV6-3	NA	TRBJ2-3	NA	TGTGCCAGCAGTTACTTGGCCGCTAGCACAGATACGCAGTATTTT	CASSYLAASTDTQYF
TRBV10-3	NA	TRBJ1-2	NA	TGTGCCATCAGTGAGTCGAACCAGGGGCTATATGGCTACACCTTC	CAISESNQGLYGYTF
TRBV7-2	NA	TRBJ2-5	NA	TGTGCCAGCAGCTTGTGGGGCGTGGAGACCCAGTACTTC	CASSLWGVETQYF
TRBV11-3	NA	TRBJ2-2	TRBD2	TGTGCCAGCAGCTTGGTAGCGGGGGCGAACACCGGGGAGCTGTTTTTT	CASSLVAGANTGELFF
TRBV5-1	once	TRBJ2-3	NA	TGCGCCAGCGGAGAGAAGATCGTAGATACGCAGTATTTT	CASGEKIVDTQYF
TRBV18	NA	TRBJ1-1	NA	TGTGCCAGCTCACCAACAGTCCTCGGGGGGAACACTGAAGCTTTCTTT	CASSPTVLGGNTEAFF
TRBV12-5	NA	TRBJ2-7	NA	TGTGCTAGTGGTTTGGTTAGACACAACTCCTCCTACGAGCAGTACTTC	CASGLVRHNSSYEQYF
TRBV11-2	NA	TRBJ1-2	NA	TGTGCCAGCAGCCCCTTGATGACAGGATTAGTCTATGGCTACACCTTC	CASSPLMTGLVYGYTF
TRBV3-1/TRBV3-2	NA	TRBJ2-1	TRBD2	TGTGCCAGCACACTAGCGGGAAGTAATGAGCAGTTCTTC	CASTLAGSNEQFF
TRBV6-2/TRBV6-3	once	TRBJ2-5	TRBD2	TGTGCCAGCAGTTACGAGTGGGGAGGGACTAAAGCTTACTTC	CASSYEWGGTKAYF
TRBV19	NA	TRBJ1-2	NA	TGTGCCAGTAGTATTGGACCACGGGGGGGCCTATATGGCTACACCTTC	CASSIGPRGGLYGYTF
TRBV7-9	NA	TRBJ1-2	NA	TGTGCCAGCAGCGACACCGGGACTGACCATCTCTCTGGCTACACCTTC	CASSDTGTDHLSGYTF
TRBV9	once	TRBJ2-1	TRBD2	TGTGCCAGCAGCCCCCTCGGCGGGAGCCCCGGGAATGAGCAGTTCTTC	CASSPLGGSPGNEQFF
TRBV5-1	NA	TRBJ2-4	TRBD1	TGCGCCAGCAGCTTGGACGGACAGGGCATTCAGTACTTC	CASSLDGQGIQYF
TRBV28	NA	TRBJ2-3	TRBD2	TGTGCCAGCAGAGGTCCTAGCGGGAGTACCATCGCAGATACGCAGTATTTT	CASRGPSGSTIADTQYF
TRBV28	NA	TRBJ2-3	TRBD2	TGTGCCAGCAGTTCCTGGGACTATCAAGCCACAGATACGCAGTATTTT	CASSSWDYQATDTQYF
TRBV18	NA	TRBJ2-1	NA	TGTGCCAGCTCACCACGACAGGACAATGAGCAGTTCTTC	CASSPRQDNEQFF
TRBV9	NA	TRBJ1-1	TRBD1	TGTGCCAGCAGCACCCAGGGGGGCAACACTGAAGCTTTCTTT	CASSTQGGNTEAFF
TRBV9	NA	TRBJ2-2	NA	TGTGCCAGCAGCTTTAGGGAGAGGACCGGGGAGCTGTTTTTT	CASSFRERTGELFF
TRBV6-4	NA	TRBJ1-2	NA	TGTGCCCATCGACAGTTCTATGGCTACACCTTC	CAHRQFYGYTF
TRBV3-1/TRBV3-2	NA	TRBJ1-1	NA	TGTGCCAGCAGCCCACACCGACAGGTGAACACTGAAGCTTTCTTT	CASSPHRQVNTEAFF
TRBV15	NA	TRBJ1-1	NA	TGTGCCACCATCCTCGCGGGTGACACTGAAGCTTTCTTT	CATILAGDTEAFF
TRBV14	NA	TRBJ2-2	NA	TGTGCCAGCAGCCAAGATATCGGGGAGCTGTTTTTT	CASSQDIGELFF
TRBV5-1	NA	TRBJ2-1	TRBD2	TGCGCCAGCAGCTGGATACTAGCGGGGGCCTACAATGAGCAGTTCTTC	CASSWILAGAYNEQFF
TRBV6-2/TRBV6-3	NA	TRBJ2-3	TRBD1	TGTGCCAGCAGTTCCTCGGACAGGGGGCTGGATACGCAGTATTTT	CASSSSDRGLDTQYF
TRBV3-1/TRBV3-2	NA	TRBJ1-6	TRBD1	TGTGCCAGCCACCCAAACGGACAGGGGAATTCACCCCTCCACTTT	CASHPNGQGNSPLHF
TRBV5-1	NA	TRBJ2-1	NA	TGCGCCAGCAGCGGGGGCGACTCCTACAATGAGCAGTTCTTC	CASSGGDSYNEQFF